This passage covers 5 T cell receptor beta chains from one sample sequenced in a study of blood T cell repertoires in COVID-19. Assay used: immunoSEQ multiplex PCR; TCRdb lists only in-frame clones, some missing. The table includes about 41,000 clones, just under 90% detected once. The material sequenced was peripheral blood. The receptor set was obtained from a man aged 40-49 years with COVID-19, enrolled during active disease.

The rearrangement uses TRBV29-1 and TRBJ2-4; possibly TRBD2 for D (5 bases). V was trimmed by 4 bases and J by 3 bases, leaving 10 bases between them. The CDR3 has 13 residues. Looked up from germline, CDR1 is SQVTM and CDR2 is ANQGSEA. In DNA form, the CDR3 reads TGCAGCGTTGGCGGGTCCGGCAAAAACATTCAGTACTTC. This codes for CSVGGSGKNIQYF. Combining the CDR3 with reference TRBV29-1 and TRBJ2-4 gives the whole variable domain SAVISQKPSRDICQRGTSLTIQCQVDSQVTMMFWYRQQPGQSLTLIATANQGSEATYESGFVIDKFPISRPNLTFSTLTVSNMSPEDSSIYLCSVGGSGKNIQYFGAGTRLSVL.

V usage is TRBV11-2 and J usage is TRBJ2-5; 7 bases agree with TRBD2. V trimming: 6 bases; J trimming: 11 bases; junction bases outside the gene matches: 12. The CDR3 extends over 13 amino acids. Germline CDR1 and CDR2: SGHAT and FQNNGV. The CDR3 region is CASSFGGGFAQYF. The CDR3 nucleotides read TGTGCCAGCAGTTTTGGGGGGGGTTTCGCACAGTACTTC.

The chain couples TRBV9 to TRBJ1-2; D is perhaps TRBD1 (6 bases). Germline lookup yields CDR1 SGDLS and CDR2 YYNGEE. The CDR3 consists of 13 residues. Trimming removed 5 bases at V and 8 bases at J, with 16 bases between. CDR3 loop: CASRTGTQGGYTF. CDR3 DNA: TGTGCCAGCAGGACCGGGACACAAGGCGGCTACACCTTC.

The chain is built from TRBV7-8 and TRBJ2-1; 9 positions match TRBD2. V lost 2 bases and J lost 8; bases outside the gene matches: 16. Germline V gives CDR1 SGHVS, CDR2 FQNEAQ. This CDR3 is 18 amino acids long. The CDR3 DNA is TGTGCCAGCAGCTTAAGGGTGCGCGGGGGGGCTTCGTCCCATGAGCAGTTCTTC. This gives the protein CASSLRVRGGASSHEQFF.

The CDR3 DNA sequence: TGTGCCAGCAGCAAAGTGGATAGCGGGACAAGAGAGACCCAGTACTTC. Amino acids: CASSKVDSGTRETQYF. V and J are TRBV21-1 and TRBJ2-5; the table's D call TRBD2 went unverified against the DNA. TRBV21-1 is flagged as a pseudogene. CDR3 size: 16 residues.